This TCR beta chain was recorded in a study of blood T cell repertoires in COVID-19 (dated by TCRdb to 2018 to 2020). Context from the whole study: The collaborator samples originated in the United States, Italy and Spain and spanned the acute and convalescent phases of COVID-19. The material from the prospective study consisted of cDNA or gDNA derived from T cells, B-cell-depleted T cells, or PBMCs. The dataset comprised deeply sampled blood TCRbeta repertoires from subjects exposed to, actively infected with, or recovered from COVID-19. A freely available public database, intended as a resource for researchers studying the immune response to SARS-CoV-2, is where the repertoires were released. The samples were drawn from two sources: the first 160 participants of the ongoing ImmuneRACE study, and over 1,000 subjects contributed by 6 global collaborators. Sample metadata almost always included a de-identified subject ID, COVID-19 status, age in years and sex. HLA class I and class II types, where available, came from metadata supplied by the sample provider rather than from assay-based typing. Broader findings and caveats from the paper: Clinical and demographic metadata were provided uncurated, with the amount varying by source and participant.

TCRbeta CDR3 regions were amplified from genomic DNA by means of the immunoSEQ Assay, a bias-controlled multiplex PCR. The authors processed their data as follows. The number of nucleated cells in each sample was estimated from the amplification of reference gene primers within the assay. Sequence reads were collapsed and filtered to measure the absolute abundance of every unique TCRbeta CDR3 rearrangement. For each sample, productive Simpson clonality was calculated as the square root of Simpson's diversity index over productive rearrangements. TCRdb provides this immuneACCESS table in a form limited to in-frame rearrangements. Some clones are lacking; in checked studies, under half of them reflect an unresolved V gene, and why the rest are absent is not known. V, J and clone size were drawn from that table, and D and trimming were deduced from the DNA. The sample has 95,000 to 100,000 clones on record, around 93% of them singletons. Clones ranked in the top ten supply around 15% of the sample.

Whole blood was collected in K2EDTA tubes by collaborating institutions according to the institutions' own protocols. Collaborator samples were shipped for TCRbeta analysis as frozen whole blood, isolated PBMCs, or DNA extracted from either sample type. Taken from cysteine to phenylalanine, the CDR3 has 16 residues. CDR3 DNA only is kept here, 48 bases in frame from base 1. V lost 4 bases and J lost 0 bases; the stretch between them is 10 bases long. Reading the germline V gene (reference sequence) gives CDR1 LNHDA and CDR2 SQIVND. This clone was seen a handful of times. Its antigen has not been determined. The sample holds no much larger clone one base away, and base qualities are not on file.

Sequencing was performed on peripheral blood. The receptor chain draws on TRBV19 and TRBJ2-6; TRBD1 is a weak D gene call, 6 bases matching. This TCR came from a man in his fifties with acute or convalescent COVID-19. The CDR3 corresponds to CASSNRQVSGANVLTF. The DNA is TGTGCCAGTAGTAACCGACAGGTCTCTGGGGCCAACGTCCTGACTTTC.